This passage covers 14 T cell receptor beta chains from one sample sequenced in a study of PD-1 blockade in classical Hodgkin lymphoma. Here immunoSEQ multiplex PCR was the method, and the copy in TCRdb shows in-frame clones only, minus some. The sample has roughly 70,000 clones; 60% to 80% are singletons. The patients all showed relapse after autologous stem cell transplantation, while their brentuximab vedotin exposure varied. The source material was peripheral blood mononuclear cells (PBMCs), sampled before the second cycle of nivolumab. The receptors originated from a human donor with classical Hodgkin lymphoma.

This clone was found a few times. The rearrangement uses TRBV7-2 and TRBJ2-2, with D unclear. The CDR3 covers 15 residues. V shed 2 bases and J shed 2 bases, with 9 bases lying between them. Germline V gene lookup returns CDR1 SGHTA and CDR2 FQGNSA. The CDR3 nucleotides are TGTGCCAGCAGCTTAATGGCAAGTAACACCGGGGAGCTGTTTTTT. It codes for CASSLMASNTGELFF.

The chain carries TRBV9 and TRBJ1-1; weak D call: TRBD1 (5 bases). Trimming took off 0 bases at V and 4 bases at J, with 13 bases between the two ends. The germline CDR1 and CDR2 sequences are SGDLS and YYNGEE. This CDR3 is built from 15 residues. This chain's CDR3 is CASSVGVGETTEAFF. CDR3 in DNA: TGTGCCAGCAGCGTAGGGGTAGGGGAGACCACTGAAGCTTTCTTT. The full variable domain, with the rest looked up from reference TRBV9 and TRBJ1-1, is DSGVTQTPKHLITATGQRVTLRCSPRSGDLSVYWYQQSLDQGLQFLIQYYNGEERAKGNILERFSAQQFPDLHSELNLSSLELGDSALYFCASSVGVGETTEAFFGQGTRLTVV.

Only a few counts were recorded for this clone. This chain joins TRBV5-1 and TRBJ1-1; D is undetermined. The CDR3 loop spans 14 amino acids. The V end was cut by 4 bases, the J end by 4 bases, with 14 bases between. The germline gives CDR1 SGHRS, CDR2 YFSETQ. The DNA of the CDR3 is TGCGCCAGCAGCCCCAACCCTCGGGGCACTGAAGCTTTCTTT. Translation gives CASSPNPRGTEAFF. Combining the CDR3 with reference TRBV5-1 and TRBJ1-1 gives the whole variable domain KAGVTQTPRYLIKTRGQQVTLSCSPISGHRSVSWYQQTPGQGLQFLFEYFSETQRNKGNFPGRFSGRQFSNSRSEMNVSTLELGDSALYLCASSPNPRGTEAFFGQGTRLTVV.

The chain carries TRBV6-6 and TRBJ2-7, with 10 bases lining up with TRBD1. Germline CDR1 is MNHNY and CDR2 is SVGAGI (reference sequence). There are 15 residues in the CDR3. With 7 bases clipped from V and 3 bases from J, the junction kept 9 bases outside the gene matches. The DNA of the CDR3 is TGTGCCAGCACCGACCTTTGGACAGGGGGCTACGAGCAGTACTTC. It codes for CASTDLWTGGYEQYF.

The chain links TRBV28 to TRBJ1-1, with a tentative D call TRBD1 (6 bases). Trimming removed 3 bases from V and 0 bases from J, with 11 bases in between. Germline V gene sequence: CDR1 MDHEN, CDR2 SYDVKM. The CDR3 has 15 amino acids. The CDR3 DNA follows: TGTGCCAGCAGTTTCCAAGGGGGGGTGAACACTGAAGCTTTCTTT. It yields the protein CASSFQGGVNTEAFF.

There are a few counts of this clone. The chain joins TRBV13 to TRBJ2-7, with 10 bases matching TRBD2. Germline V gene sequence: CDR1 PRHDT, CDR2 FYEKMQ (reference sequence). This CDR3 contains 15 residues. With V trimmed by 5 bases and J by 3 bases, 7 bases remained unmatched. CDR3 in DNA: TGTGCCAGCAGCCCCGGAAGCGGGGGGGTCTACGAGCAGTACTTC. Its translation is CASSPGSGGVYEQYF.

This clone came up once. The rearrangement links TRBV10-3 to TRBJ2-3, with no clear D. Germline CDR1 is ENHRY and CDR2 is SYGVKD. V lost 6 bases, J lost 0 bases, and 10 bases lay in between. The length of the CDR3 is 14 residues. The CDR3, as DNA: TGTGCCATCAGGTTTGCTCCAAGCACAGATACGCAGTATTTT. It encodes CAIRFAPSTDTQYF.

J is TRBJ2-7 and V is TRBV2, with 8 bases matching TRBD1. CDR1 and CDR2 (germline): SNHLY, FYNNEI. Unmatched junction bases numbered 6, after V lost 3 bases and J lost 2 bases. This CDR3 contains 15 residues. CDR3 DNA sequence: TGTGCCAGCAGTGATCCCAGGGGGCAGACCTACGAGCAGTACTTC. The encoded protein is CASSDPRGQTYEQYF.

This sequence joins TRBV5-1 and TRBJ1-1; D unclear. This CDR3 contains 15 residues. The germline V gene has CDR1 SGHRS and CDR2 YFSETQ. V was pared by 4 bases and J by 1 base, with 14 bases between. CDR3 bases: TGCGCCAGCAGCATGACAACAGTTCAGAACACTGAAGCTTTCTTT. It translates to CASSMTTVQNTEAFF.

This chain links TRBV11-1 with TRBJ2-1; TRBD1 matches at 7 bases. Germline lookup yields CDR1 SGHAT and CDR2 FQDESV (reference sequence). V lost 4 bases, J lost 5 bases, and 8 bases stayed unmatched. CDR3 length: 15 amino acids. The DNA of the CDR3 is TGTGCCAGCAGCTCTGATCGGGACAGCCACAATGAGCAGTTCTTC. This codes for CASSSDRDSHNEQFF.

The V and J genes are TRBV5-1 and TRBJ2-7, with a possible D match to TRBD1 (7 bases). Germline CDR1 SGHRS, CDR2 YFSETQ. The CDR3 covers 15 residues. V lost 4 bases, J lost 0 bases, and 14 bases lay in between. CDR3 nucleotides: TGCGCCAGCAGCGCGGGACAGAGCAGCTCCTACGAGCAGTACTTC. This codes for CASSAGQSSSYEQYF.

This clone showed up just a few times. The CDR3 reads CASSPPVGAVGTNEKLFF. The DNA for the CDR3 is TGCGCCAGCAGCCCCCCCGTGGGGGCAGTGGGGACTAATGAAAAACTGTTTTTT. The genes are TRBV4-1 and TRBJ1-4, with D perhaps TRBD1 (6 bases). CDR1 and CDR2 (germline): MGHRA, YSYEKL. Trimming removed 4 bases at V and 2 bases at J, with 20 bases between. There are 18 residues in the CDR3.

This chain links TRBV18 with TRBJ1-2; TRBD1 is a possible D gene (6 bases). From germline, CDR1 is KGHSH and CDR2 LQKENI. The CDR3 covers 14 residues. Trimming took 0 bases from V and 8 from J, leaving 13 bases between them. CDR3 in amino acids: CASSPPQGTGGYTF. For the CDR3, the DNA is TGTGCCAGCTCACCACCTCAGGGGACCGGCGGCTACACCTTC.

A single count supports this clone. The chain joins TRBV18 to TRBJ2-1, with D possibly matching TRBD1 (5 bases). The CDR3 sequence is 15 residues long. V lost 3 bases and J 0 bases, leaving 9 bases between the germline ends. CDR1 and CDR2 from the germline V gene are KGHSH and LQKENI. The CDR3 spells CASSPGHNSYNEQFF. CDR3 nucleotides: TGTGCCAGCTCACCTGGACATAACTCCTACAATGAGCAGTTCTTC.